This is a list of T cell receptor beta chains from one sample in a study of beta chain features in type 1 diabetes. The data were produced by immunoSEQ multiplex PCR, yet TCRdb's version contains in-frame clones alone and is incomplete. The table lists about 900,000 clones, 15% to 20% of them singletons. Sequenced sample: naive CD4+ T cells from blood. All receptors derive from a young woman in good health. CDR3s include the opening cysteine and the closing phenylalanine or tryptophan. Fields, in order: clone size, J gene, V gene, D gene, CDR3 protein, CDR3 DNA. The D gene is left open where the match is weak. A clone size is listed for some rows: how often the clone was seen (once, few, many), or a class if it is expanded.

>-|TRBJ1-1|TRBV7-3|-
CASSLGWGRTTEAFF
TGTGCCAGCAGCTTGGGGTGGGGACGAACGACTGAAGCTTTCTTT
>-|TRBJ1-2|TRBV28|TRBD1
CASSQQGLPPYGYTF
TGTGCCAGCAGTCAACAGGGGTTACCTCCCTATGGCTACACCTTC
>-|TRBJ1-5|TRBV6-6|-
CASGDPGWVQPQHF
TGTGCCAGCGGGGACCCGGGTTGGGTACAGCCCCAGCATTTT
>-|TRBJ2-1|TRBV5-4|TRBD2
CASSLTAGGYNEQFF
TGTGCCAGCAGCTTGACAGCGGGAGGCTACAATGAGCAGTTCTTC
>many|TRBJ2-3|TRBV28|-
CASSSDTQYF
TGTGCCAGCAGTTCAGATACGCAGTATTTT
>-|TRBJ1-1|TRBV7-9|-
CASSPQGPGEKAFF
TGTGCCAGCAGCCCACAGGGCCCGGGGGAAAAAGCTTTCTTT
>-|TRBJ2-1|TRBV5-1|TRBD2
CASSTGSGRSYNEQFF
TGCGCCAGCAGCACCGGTAGCGGGAGAAGCTACAATGAGCAGTTCTTC
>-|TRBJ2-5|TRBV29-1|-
CSVDAGFGFQETQYF
TGCAGCGTTGATGCGGGATTTGGGTTCCAAGAGACCCAGTACTTC
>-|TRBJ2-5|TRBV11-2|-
CASSLGQLETQYF
TGTGCCAGCAGCCTCGGGCAACTTGAGACCCAGTACTTC
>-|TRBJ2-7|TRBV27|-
CASSFSAGPYEQYF
TGTGCCAGCAGCTTTTCTGCGGGTCCCTACGAGCAGTACTTC
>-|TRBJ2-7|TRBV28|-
CASSSPGYEQYF
TGTGCCAGCAGTTCCCCAGGGTACGAGCAGTACTTC